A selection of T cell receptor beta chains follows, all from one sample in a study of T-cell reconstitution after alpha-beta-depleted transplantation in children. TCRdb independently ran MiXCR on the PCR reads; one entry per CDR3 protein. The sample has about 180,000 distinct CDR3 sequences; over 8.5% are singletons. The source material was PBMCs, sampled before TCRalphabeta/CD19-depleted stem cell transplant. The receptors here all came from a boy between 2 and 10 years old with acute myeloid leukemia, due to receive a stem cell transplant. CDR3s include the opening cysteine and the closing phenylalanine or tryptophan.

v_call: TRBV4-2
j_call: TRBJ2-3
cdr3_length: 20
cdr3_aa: CASSQESGGQFVGSTDTQYF

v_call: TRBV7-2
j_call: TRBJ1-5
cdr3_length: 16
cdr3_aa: CASSLALGLGNQPQHF

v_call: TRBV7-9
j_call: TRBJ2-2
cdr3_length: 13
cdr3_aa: CASSLKQLAELFF

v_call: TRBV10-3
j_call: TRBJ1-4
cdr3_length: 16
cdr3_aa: CAISESDVATNEKLFF

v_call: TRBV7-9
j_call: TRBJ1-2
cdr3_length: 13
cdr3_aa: CASRDIGVYGYTF

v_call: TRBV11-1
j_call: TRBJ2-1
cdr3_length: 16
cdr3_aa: CASSLPLVSSYNEQFF

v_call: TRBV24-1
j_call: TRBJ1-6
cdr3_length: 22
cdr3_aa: CAASDLQIVGQGVHSYNSPLHF

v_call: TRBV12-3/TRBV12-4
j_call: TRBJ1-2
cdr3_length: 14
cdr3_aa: CASSLGDSPYGYTF

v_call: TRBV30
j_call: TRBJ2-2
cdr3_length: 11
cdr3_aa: CAWTVAGELFF

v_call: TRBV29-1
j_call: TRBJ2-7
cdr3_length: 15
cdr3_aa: CSVNAAGTGTYEQYF

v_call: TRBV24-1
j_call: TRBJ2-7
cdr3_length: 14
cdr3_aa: CATSDLRGNGEQYF

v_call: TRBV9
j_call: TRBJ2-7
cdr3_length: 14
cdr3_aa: CASSVGGVRDEQYF

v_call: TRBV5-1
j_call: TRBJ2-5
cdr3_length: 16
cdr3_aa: CASSLVPSGSGETQYF

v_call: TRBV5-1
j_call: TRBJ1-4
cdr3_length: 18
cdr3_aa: CASSLGTIRQGRREKLFF

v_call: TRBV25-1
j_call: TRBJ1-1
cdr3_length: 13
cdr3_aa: CASSRQVQTEAFF

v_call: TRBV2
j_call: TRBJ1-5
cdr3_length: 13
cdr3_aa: CASRGFGGQPQHF

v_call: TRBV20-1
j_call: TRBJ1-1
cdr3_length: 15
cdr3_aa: CSARGSVSGDTEAFF

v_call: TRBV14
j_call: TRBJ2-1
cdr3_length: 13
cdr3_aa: CASSIRGGREQFF

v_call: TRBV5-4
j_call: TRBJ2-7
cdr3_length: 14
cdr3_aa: CASSPFAATYEQYF

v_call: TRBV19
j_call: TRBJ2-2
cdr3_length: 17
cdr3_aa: CASSKIPDRNPAGELFF

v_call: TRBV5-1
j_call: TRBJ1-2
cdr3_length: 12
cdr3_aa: CASSFEAYGYTF

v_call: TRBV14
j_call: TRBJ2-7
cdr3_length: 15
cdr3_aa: CASSQTYGSSYEQYF

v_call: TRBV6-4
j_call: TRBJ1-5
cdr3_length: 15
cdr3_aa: CASSDTAGSNQPQHF

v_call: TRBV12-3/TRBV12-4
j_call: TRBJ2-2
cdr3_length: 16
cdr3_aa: CASSPWTGTNTGELFF

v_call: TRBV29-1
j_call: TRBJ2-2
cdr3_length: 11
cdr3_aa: CSVDHTGELFF

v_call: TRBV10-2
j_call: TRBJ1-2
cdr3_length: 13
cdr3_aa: CASSALDGSGYTF

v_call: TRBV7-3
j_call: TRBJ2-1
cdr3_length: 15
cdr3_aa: CASSLQAGGYNEQFF

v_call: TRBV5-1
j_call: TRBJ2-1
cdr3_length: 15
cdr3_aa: CASSLGTAIYNEQFF

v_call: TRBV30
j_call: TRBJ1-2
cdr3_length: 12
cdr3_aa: CAWTGWNYGYTF

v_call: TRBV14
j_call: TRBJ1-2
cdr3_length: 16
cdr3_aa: CASSPTPGQGPSGYTF

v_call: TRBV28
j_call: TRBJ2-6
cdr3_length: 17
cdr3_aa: CASSPGQANSGANVLTF

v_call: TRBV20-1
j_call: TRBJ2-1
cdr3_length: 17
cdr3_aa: CSASRRLAGGSYNEQFF

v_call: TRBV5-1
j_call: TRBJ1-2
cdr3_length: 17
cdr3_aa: CASSLIADRGSSDGYTF

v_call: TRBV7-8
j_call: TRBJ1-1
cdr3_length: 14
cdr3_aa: CASSLGPRGTEAFF

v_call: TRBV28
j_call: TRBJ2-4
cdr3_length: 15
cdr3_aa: CASSSWWETKNIQYF

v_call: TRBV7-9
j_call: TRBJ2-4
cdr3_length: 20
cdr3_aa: CASSSFTRGDPLGAKNIQYF

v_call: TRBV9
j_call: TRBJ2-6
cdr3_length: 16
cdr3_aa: CASSLVGNSGANVLTF

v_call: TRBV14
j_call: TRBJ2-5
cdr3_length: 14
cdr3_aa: CASSQVSLQETQYF

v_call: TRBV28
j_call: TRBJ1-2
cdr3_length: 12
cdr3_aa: CASSFWGAGYTF